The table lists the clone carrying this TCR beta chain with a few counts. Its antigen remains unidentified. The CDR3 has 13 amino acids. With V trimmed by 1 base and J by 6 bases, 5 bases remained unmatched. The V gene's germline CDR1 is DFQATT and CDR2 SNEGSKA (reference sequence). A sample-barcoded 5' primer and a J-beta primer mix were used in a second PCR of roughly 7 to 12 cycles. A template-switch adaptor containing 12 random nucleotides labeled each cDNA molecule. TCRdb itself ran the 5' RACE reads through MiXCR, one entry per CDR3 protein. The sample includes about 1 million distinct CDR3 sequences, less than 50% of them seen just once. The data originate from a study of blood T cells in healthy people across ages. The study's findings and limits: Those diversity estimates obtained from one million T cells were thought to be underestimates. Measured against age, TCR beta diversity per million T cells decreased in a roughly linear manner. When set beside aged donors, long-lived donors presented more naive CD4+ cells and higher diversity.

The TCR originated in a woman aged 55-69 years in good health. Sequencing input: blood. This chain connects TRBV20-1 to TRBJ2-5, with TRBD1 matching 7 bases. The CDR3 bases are TGCAGTGCTAGAGGACAGGGAGTGAAGACCCAGTACTTC. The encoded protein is CSARGQGVKTQYF.